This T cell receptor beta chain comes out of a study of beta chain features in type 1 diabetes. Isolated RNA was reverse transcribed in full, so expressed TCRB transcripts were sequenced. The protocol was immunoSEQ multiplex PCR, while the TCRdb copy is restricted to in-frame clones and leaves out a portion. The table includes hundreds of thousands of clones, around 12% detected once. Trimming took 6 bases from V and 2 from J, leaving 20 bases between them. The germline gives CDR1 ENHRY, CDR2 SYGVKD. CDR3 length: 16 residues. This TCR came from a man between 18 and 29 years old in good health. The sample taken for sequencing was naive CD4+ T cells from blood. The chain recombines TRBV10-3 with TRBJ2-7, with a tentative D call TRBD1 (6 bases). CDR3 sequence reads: CAIRGALQGLTYEQYF. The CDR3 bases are TGTGCCATCAGGGGGGCCCTCCAGGGATTAACCTACGAGCAGTACTTC.